This TCR beta chain was retrieved from a study of regulatory T cells in long-lasting Graves disease. Broader study findings: TCR diversity was lower in persistent Graves' patients (versus newly diagnosed ones). Few sampled subjects may have lowered accuracy. Newly diagnosed patients shared 750 to 1,000 public clonotypes; persistent patients shared under 3,000. There was favoring of TRBV28, TRBJ1-2 and TRBJ2-5 in persistent disease.

Described time point: newly diagnosed GD, antithyroid drugs for less than 3 months. Scientists built the TCR library using RNA that was extracted from PBMCs. HTBI primers from iRepertoire and Arm-PCR of CDR3 regions yielded the TCR beta libraries. Via MiXCR, TCRdb re-called the multiplex PCR reads, giving one row per CDR3 protein. The sample holds approximately 210,000 distinct CDR3 sequences, about a sixth seen once. Germline loops: CDR1 SGDLS, CDR2 YYNGEE. Between the trimmed V and J ends, which lost 4 bases and 0 bases, there was a span of 11 bases. The length of the CDR3 is 15 residues. There are a few counts of this clonotype. Antigen unknown.

The sequencing here drew on peripheral blood mononuclear cells (PBMCs), taken at new diagnosis, from a patient treated with antithyroid drugs. The clonotype originates from a female donor with Graves disease. The V call is TRBV9, the J call TRBJ2-1; D remains unclear. This CDR3 reads CASSPTISSYNEQFF. Here the CDR3 DNA reads TGTGCCAGCAGCCCTACAATTAGCTCCTACAATGAGCAGTTCTTC. Looking up the rest from reference TRBV9 and TRBJ2-1 gives the full variable domain: DSGVTQTPKHLITATGQRVTLRCSPRSGDLSVYWYQQSLDQGLQFLIQYYNGEERAKGNILERFSAQQFPDLHSELNLSSLELGDSALYFCASSPTISSYNEQFFGPGTRLTVL.